A selection of T cell receptor beta chains follows, all from one sample in a study of T-cell reconstitution after alpha-beta-depleted transplantation in children. TCRdb re-called the PCR reads through MiXCR, storing one row per CDR3 protein. The table records 500,000 to 750,000 distinct CDR3 sequences, roughly a quarter of them present only once. The source was PBMCs, collected before TCRalphabeta/CD19-depleted stem cell transplant. Source of these receptors: a boy in the first two years of life with Wiskott-Aldrich syndrome, due to receive a stem cell transplant. CDR3s include the opening cysteine and the closing phenylalanine or tryptophan. Each record gives: J gene, D gene, V gene, clone size, CDR3 DNA, CDR3 protein. D genes are given only for firm matches. Clone size appears in some rows only: once, few, many, or a class for an expanded clone.

J gene: TRBJ1-6; D gene: .; V gene: TRBV20-1; clone size: few; CDR3 DNA: TGCAGTGCTAGAGTACAGGGCAGCTCCTATAATTCACCCCTCCACTTT; CDR3 protein: CSARVQGSSYNSPLHF
J gene: TRBJ2-5; D gene: TRBD2; V gene: TRBV20-1; clone size: .; CDR3 DNA: TGCAGTGCTAGACCACTAGCGGAAGAGACCCAGTACTTC; CDR3 protein: CSARPLAEETQYF
J gene: TRBJ2-7; D gene: .; V gene: TRBV20-1; clone size: few; CDR3 DNA: TGCAGTGCTAGGGCGGGGAGAGGCGCCTACGAGCAGTACTTC; CDR3 protein: CSARAGRGAYEQYF
J gene: TRBJ2-1; D gene: .; V gene: TRBV5-1; clone size: few; CDR3 DNA: TGCGCCAGCAGCTTGGTGATCAGCTCCTACAATGAGCAGTTCTTC; CDR3 protein: CASSLVISSYNEQFF
J gene: TRBJ1-4; D gene: .; V gene: TRBV20-1; clone size: few; CDR3 DNA: TGCAGTGCTAGAGCCCTCGACACGGACTTTAATGAAAAACTGTTTTTT; CDR3 protein: CSARALDTDFNEKLFF
J gene: TRBJ2-4; D gene: .; V gene: TRBV5-4; clone size: .; CDR3 DNA: TGTGCCAGCAGCTTGGCCCCTCCCCCTCCCCGTTTAGGGGCCAAAAACATTCAGTACTTC; CDR3 protein: CASSLAPPPPRLGAKNIQYF
J gene: TRBJ1-2; D gene: TRBD1; V gene: TRBV20-1; clone size: .; CDR3 DNA: TGCAGTGCTAGGCCCCGGGACAGTCGTAACTATGGCTACACCTTC; CDR3 protein: CSARPRDSRNYGYTF
J gene: TRBJ2-1; D gene: .; V gene: TRBV7-8; clone size: .; CDR3 DNA: TGTGCCAGCAGCTTATCTAGACTAGGGGGAAATGAGCAGTTCTTC; CDR3 protein: CASSLSRLGGNEQFF
J gene: TRBJ2-7; D gene: TRBD1; V gene: TRBV5-5; clone size: .; CDR3 DNA: TGTGCCAGCAGCTTGTTAGGACAGGGCGTTGAGCAGTACTTC; CDR3 protein: CASSLLGQGVEQYF
J gene: TRBJ2-5; D gene: .; V gene: TRBV5-1; clone size: .; CDR3 DNA: TGCGCCAGCAGCTTCTTTGCTAGCGAAGAGACCCAGTACTTC; CDR3 protein: CASSFFASEETQYF
J gene: TRBJ2-1; D gene: .; V gene: TRBV5-1; clone size: many; CDR3 DNA: TGCGCCAGCAGCTTGGGCCGCGGGCCCCCCAACAACAATGAGCAGTTCTTC; CDR3 protein: CASSLGRGPPNNNEQFF
J gene: TRBJ2-4; D gene: TRBD2; V gene: TRBV4-1; clone size: few; CDR3 DNA: TGCGCCAGCAGCCAAGATCAGAGCGGGAGGCTAGCCAAAAACATTCAGTACTTC; CDR3 protein: CASSQDQSGRLAKNIQYF
J gene: TRBJ2-5; D gene: .; V gene: TRBV20-1; clone size: .; CDR3 DNA: TGCAGTGCTAGGACCGCTGAGGGGCTACAAGAGACCCAGTACTTC; CDR3 protein: CSARTAEGLQETQYF
J gene: TRBJ2-2; D gene: .; V gene: TRBV5-1; clone size: .; CDR3 DNA: TGCGCCAGCAGCTCGGGGGCAGGGATGAACACCGGGGAGCTGTTTTTT; CDR3 protein: CASSSGAGMNTGELFF
J gene: TRBJ2-1; D gene: .; V gene: TRBV12-3/TRBV12-4; clone size: few; CDR3 DNA: TGTGCCAGCGGGCAGGGACTTTACAATGAGCAGTTCTTC; CDR3 protein: CASGQGLYNEQFF
J gene: TRBJ2-4; D gene: .; V gene: TRBV5-6; clone size: few; CDR3 DNA: TGTGCCAGCAGCTACGGGGACGGGGTCAAAAACATTCAGTACTTC; CDR3 protein: CASSYGDGVKNIQYF
J gene: TRBJ2-4; D gene: .; V gene: TRBV28; clone size: .; CDR3 DNA: TGTGCCAGCAGCACCTCCGGACCGAAAAGAAAAAACATTCAGTACTTC; CDR3 protein: CASSTSGPKRKNIQYF
J gene: TRBJ2-6; D gene: TRBD1; V gene: TRBV5-1; clone size: .; CDR3 DNA: TGCGCCAGCAGCTTCACTCCGGGACAGGGGACTGGGGCCAACGTCCTGACTTTC; CDR3 protein: CASSFTPGQGTGANVLTF
J gene: TRBJ2-6; D gene: TRBD1; V gene: TRBV24-1; clone size: few; CDR3 DNA: TGTGCCACCAGCCCCCGGACAGGGGATTTAACGCCACTCTCTGGGGCCAACGTCCTGACTTTC; CDR3 protein: CATSPRTGDLTPLSGANVLTF
J gene: TRBJ1-4; D gene: .; V gene: TRBV7-2; clone size: .; CDR3 DNA: TGTGCCAGCAGCTTTTTCTGGCGGGACACGGATGAAAAACTGTTTTTT; CDR3 protein: CASSFFWRDTDEKLFF
J gene: TRBJ2-5; D gene: TRBD1; V gene: TRBV5-1; clone size: .; CDR3 DNA: TGCGCCAGCAGCTTTTCCGGGACAGGGGAAGAGACCCAGTACTTC; CDR3 protein: CASSFSGTGEETQYF
J gene: TRBJ2-1; D gene: TRBD2; V gene: TRBV12-3/TRBV12-4; clone size: .; CDR3 DNA: TGTGCCAGCAGTTTGGTGGGACTAGCGAGGAGCTCCTACAATGAGCAGTTCTTC; CDR3 protein: CASSLVGLARSSYNEQFF
J gene: TRBJ2-7; D gene: .; V gene: TRBV5-6; clone size: .; CDR3 DNA: TGTGCCAGCAGCTGGCTAGGGGGTTCCTCCTACGAGCAGTACTTC; CDR3 protein: CASSWLGGSSYEQYF
J gene: TRBJ2-2; D gene: .; V gene: TRBV18; clone size: few; CDR3 DNA: TGTGCCAGCTCACTCGAGACGCCGAACACCGGGGAGCTGTTTTTT; CDR3 protein: CASSLETPNTGELFF
J gene: TRBJ2-4; D gene: TRBD1; V gene: TRBV28; clone size: few; CDR3 DNA: TGTGCCAGCAGTAAACCTGGGGGACAGGGCGGAAACATTCAGTACTTC; CDR3 protein: CASSKPGGQGGNIQYF
J gene: TRBJ1-1; D gene: TRBD1; V gene: TRBV10-3; clone size: .; CDR3 DNA: TGTGCCATCAGTGACCTCACAGGGGCCCAAAGGGGCACTGAAGCTTTCTTT; CDR3 protein: CAISDLTGAQRGTEAFF
J gene: TRBJ2-7; D gene: TRBD1; V gene: TRBV9; clone size: few; CDR3 DNA: TGTGCCAGCAGCGTAGGGGACAGTACCTACGAGCAGTACTTC; CDR3 protein: CASSVGDSTYEQYF
J gene: TRBJ2-1; D gene: TRBD2; V gene: TRBV29-1; clone size: few; CDR3 DNA: TGCAGCGGAGGTCGGTGGGCTAGCGGGACCTTATACAATGAGCAGTTCTTC; CDR3 protein: CSGGRWASGTLYNEQFF
J gene: TRBJ2-1; D gene: TRBD2; V gene: TRBV20-1; clone size: few; CDR3 DNA: TGCAGTGCTACCATAGCGGGAGGGACCTGGGCCCCGCAGTTCTTC; CDR3 protein: CSATIAGGTWAPQFF
J gene: TRBJ2-3; D gene: TRBD1; V gene: TRBV14; clone size: .; CDR3 DNA: TGTGCCAGCAGCCAAGAGAGGAGAGGGGGCGGCGATACGCAGTATTTT; CDR3 protein: CASSQERRGGGDTQYF
J gene: TRBJ1-2; D gene: .; V gene: TRBV7-2; clone size: .; CDR3 DNA: TGTGCCAGCACCGAGGGGGTAAACTATGGCTACACCTTC; CDR3 protein: CASTEGVNYGYTF
J gene: TRBJ1-2; D gene: TRBD1; V gene: TRBV5-1; clone size: .; CDR3 DNA: TGCGCCAGCAGCTCCCGGGACAGGGCCTATGGCTACACCTTC; CDR3 protein: CASSSRDRAYGYTF
J gene: TRBJ2-7; D gene: .; V gene: TRBV5-1; clone size: few; CDR3 DNA: TGCGCCAGCAGCTTGGCTATCCCCCCATCGACAGTAAATAGCTACGAGCAGTACTTC; CDR3 protein: CASSLAIPPSTVNSYEQYF
J gene: TRBJ1-5; D gene: .; V gene: TRBV20-1; clone size: .; CDR3 DNA: TGCAGGGCAAGCTCCGAGGCAGGAGGTCAGCCCCAGCATTTT; CDR3 protein: CRASSEAGGQPQHF
J gene: TRBJ1-2; D gene: .; V gene: TRBV3-1; clone size: .; CDR3 DNA: TGTGCCAGCAGCCAGGCCAACAGCTATGGCTACACCTTC; CDR3 protein: CASSQANSYGYTF
J gene: TRBJ2-3; D gene: TRBD1; V gene: TRBV10-3; clone size: few; CDR3 DNA: TGTGCCATCAGTGTCGCTCGACAGGGTCCCTCGGGCACAGATACGCAGTATTTT; CDR3 protein: CAISVARQGPSGTDTQYF